Listed here are 20 T cell receptor beta chains from one sample, sequenced in a study of control samples from healthy donors and cancer patients. Sequenced by immunoSEQ multiplex PCR; TCRdb stores in-frame clones only, minus some. This repertoire shows tens of thousands of clones, 90% to 95% found once; its top ten account for 0.7% to 0.85%. Sequencing used PBMCs. These receptors were taken from a man aged 25 to 40 with colorectal cancer.

The CDR3 nucleotides read TGTGCCAGTAGTACCCCCGGCAGGGGACGGACCGGGGAGCTGTTTTTT. It encodes CASSTPGRGRTGELFF. J is TRBJ2-2 and V is TRBV19; possible D gene TRBD1, 6 bases. V lost 4 bases, J lost 5 bases, and 17 bases lay in between. Germline lookup yields CDR1 LNHDA and CDR2 SQIVND (reference sequence). This CDR3 is built from 16 residues. Variable domain in full (rest from reference TRBV19 and TRBJ2-2): DGGITQSPKYLFRKEGQNVTLSCEQNLNHDAMYWYRQDPGQGLRLIYYSQIVNDFQKGDIAEGYSVSREKKESFPLTVTSAQKNPTAFYLCASSTPGRGRTGELFFGEGSRLTVL.

This clone was seen only once. CDR3 protein: CASSSENSPLHF. The CDR3 region has the DNA TGTGCCAGCAGCTCCGAAAATTCACCCCTCCACTTT. The genes are TRBV7-9 and TRBJ1-6; D gene ambiguous. Trimming removed 4 bases at V and 7 bases at J, with 5 bases between. CDR1 is SEHNR, CDR2 FQNEAQ, per germline (reference sequence). The CDR3 runs 12 residues.

V and J are TRBV24-1 and TRBJ2-3; D remains unclear. CDR3 size: 12 residues. Trimming left V 4 bases short and J 6 bases short, with 7 bases between. Germline V lookup: CDR1 KGHDR, CDR2 SFDVKD. CDR3 sequence reads: CATSDNTDTQYF. DNA of the CDR3: TGTGCCACCAGTGACAATACCGATACGCAGTATTTT.

This rearrangement joins TRBV6-6 to TRBJ1-6, with a possible D match to TRBD1 (5 bases). Germline V CDR1 and CDR2: MNHNY, SVGAGI (reference sequence). This CDR3 is built from 14 residues. Between the trimmed V and J ends, which lost 5 bases and 10 bases, there was a span of 15 bases. CDR3 protein: CASSQSGEGSPLHF. For the CDR3, the DNA is TGTGCCAGCAGTCAGTCGGGGGAAGGCTCACCCCTCCACTTT.

The chain links TRBV6-5 to TRBJ2-7, with D possibly being TRBD1 or TRBD2 (6 bases each). Germline V gives CDR1 MNHEY, CDR2 SVGAGI. The CDR3 length is 16 residues. The V and J ends lost 0 bases and 3 bases respectively, with 15 bases between them. CDR3 sequence reads: CASSYSAGHLSYEQYF. Here the CDR3 DNA reads TGTGCCAGCAGTTACTCGGCGGGACACCTAAGCTACGAGCAGTACTTC.

The chain uses TRBV7-9 and TRBJ2-7, with D possibly TRBD2 on 7 matching bases. The germline V and J ends were trimmed by 7 bases and 5 bases, with 18 bases remaining between them. CDR1 is SEHNR, CDR2 FQNEAQ, per germline (reference sequence). The CDR3 totals 14 residues. The CDR3 reads CASNLLGGRDEQYF. The CDR3 DNA is TGTGCCAGCAACCTGTTGGGGGGGCGGGACGAGCAGTACTTC.

The chain carries TRBV3-1 (or the pseudogene TRBV3-2) and TRBJ1-5; D gene ambiguous. Germline V gene data show CDR1 as LGHDT and CDR2 as YNNKEL (reference sequence). This CDR3 spans 14 amino acids. V lost 1 base to trimming and J lost 1 base, with 5 bases between them. The CDR3: CASSQADSNQPQHF. The CDR3 coding sequence is TGTGCCAGCAGCCAAGCGGACAGCAATCAGCCCCAGCATTTT.

This rearrangement joins TRBV4-3 to TRBJ1-3; D possibly corresponds to TRBD1 (5 bases). The V gene's germline CDR1 is LGHNA and CDR2 YSLEER. The V end lost 2 bases, the J end lost 3 bases, and 11 bases lay between the germline ends. The CDR3 loop spans 15 amino acids. The CDR3 loop is CASSQRDGGGNTIYF. In DNA, the CDR3 is TGCGCCAGCAGCCAAAGGGACGGTGGTGGAAACACCATATATTTT.

The chain uses TRBV2 and TRBJ2-7; tentatively, D is TRBD1 (6 bases). The CDR3 has 15 residues. With 3 bases removed from V and 2 bases from J, the gap between germline ends came to 14 bases. Germline V gene lookup returns CDR1 SNHLY and CDR2 FYNNEI. The CDR3 DNA follows: TGTGCCAGCAGTGACCAGGGGCAGAACCCCTACGAGCAGTACTTC. Translated, it gives CASSDQGQNPYEQYF.

The rearrangement links TRBV7-9 to TRBJ1-1; D call uncertain. From germline, CDR1 is SEHNR and CDR2 FQNEAQ (reference sequence). V was trimmed by 5 bases and J by 4 bases, leaving 14 bases between them. CDR3 length: 14 residues. DNA for the CDR3: TGTGCCAGCAGCCCAAGAGGAGTGGTCACTGAAGCTTTCTTT. Translation gives CASSPRGVVTEAFF.

The chain recombines TRBV5-1 with TRBJ1-2, with 8 bases fitting TRBD1. CDR3 length: 15 amino acids. With 2 bases clipped from V and 3 bases from J, the junction kept 6 bases outside the gene matches. CDR1 is SGHRS and CDR2 is YFSETQ in the germline V gene. Written as DNA, the CDR3 is TGCGCCAGCAGCTTTGTACAGGGGGAATACTATGGCTACACCTTC. Protein product: CASSFVQGEYYGYTF.

The chain joins TRBV2 to TRBJ2-7, with 8 bases identical to TRBD1. V lost 5 bases and J lost 0; bases outside the gene matches: 3. The CDR3 covers 14 residues. In germline, CDR1 is SNHLY, CDR2 FYNNEI. In DNA form, the CDR3 reads TGTGCCAGCAGTTACGGACAGGGCTCCTACGAGCAGTACTTC. It is translated as CASSYGQGSYEQYF. The full variable domain, rest sourced from reference TRBV2 and TRBJ2-7, is EPEVTQTPSHQVTQMGQEVILRCVPISNHLYFYWYRQILGQKVEFLVSFYNNEISEKSEIFDDQFSVERPDGSNFTLKIRSTKLEDSAMYFCASSYGQGSYEQYFGPGTRLTVT.

As concerns this clone: The same CDR3 also results from other DNA sequences found in this sample. The gene calls are TRBV7-2 and TRBJ1-4; D is perhaps TRBD1 (5 bases). CDR1 and CDR2 from the germline V gene are SGHTA and FQGNSA. The CDR3 runs 16 residues. The V end lost 1 base, the J end lost 3 bases, and 12 bases lay between the germline ends. The CDR3 sequence is CASSLVGGASNEKLFF. The CDR3 DNA reads as TGTGCCAGCAGCTTAGTGGGAGGGGCTTCTAATGAAAAACTGTTTTTT.

The chain employs TRBV7-2 and TRBJ2-2, with 9 bases fitting TRBD2. The germline gives CDR1 SGHTA, CDR2 FQGNSA. This CDR3 has 18 amino acids. The trim removed 3 bases at V and 0 bases at J, leaving 8 bases unmatched. CDR3 sequence: CASSFLSSGASNTGELFF. The CDR3 DNA follows: TGTGCCAGCAGCTTCTTATCTAGCGGGGCATCGAACACCGGGGAGCTGTTTTTT.

This chain uses TRBV5-1 with TRBJ1-2; D not certain. The germline V and J ends were trimmed by 0 bases and 3 bases, with 12 bases remaining between them. The germline CDR1 and CDR2 sequences are SGHRS and YFSETQ. CDR3 size: 15 residues. CDR3 protein: CASSLEGRIYYGYTF. CDR3 DNA sequence: TGCGCCAGCAGCTTGGAGGGCAGAATTTACTATGGCTACACCTTC.

The CDR3 spells CAFKQGNNSPLHF. Written as DNA, the CDR3 is TGTGCCTTCAAACAGGGTAACAATTCACCCCTCCACTTT. This chain connects TRBV30 to TRBJ1-6; the D gene is possibly TRBD1 (6 bases). Germline V gene sequence: CDR1 GTSNPN, CDR2 SVGIG (reference sequence). V was pared by 7 bases and J by 7 bases, with 14 bases between. The CDR3 sequence is 13 residues long.

The V and J genes are TRBV19 and TRBJ1-2, with 9 bases fitting TRBD1. Trimming cost V 5 bases and J 8 bases; bases outside gene matches: 12. The germline V gene encodes CDR1 LNHDA and CDR2 SQIVND (reference sequence). This CDR3 is 15 amino acids long. CDR3 residues: CASSPNTGGARGYTF. The CDR3 DNA reads TGTGCCAGTAGTCCTAACACAGGGGGCGCGCGGGGCTACACCTTC. The full variable domain, its missing parts supplied by reference TRBV19 and TRBJ1-2, is DGGITQSPKYLFRKEGQNVTLSCEQNLNHDAMYWYRQDPGQGLRLIYYSQIVNDFQKGDIAEGYSVSREKKESFPLTVTSAQKNPTAFYLCASSPNTGGARGYTFGSGTRLTVV.

The J gene is TRBJ2-3, the V gene TRBV5-1; 12 bases agree with TRBD2. This CDR3 has 14 residues. The germline CDR1 and CDR2 sequences are SGHRS and YFSETQ. CDR3 coding DNA: TGCGGAACAGGGCCGGGACTAGCGGGAGATACGCAGTATTTT. Its protein product is CGTGPGLAGDTQYF.

The V call is TRBV12-5, the J call TRBJ2-1; 9 bases match TRBD1. J gave up 6 bases and V 7 bases, and 10 bases lay outside the gene matches. CDR1 is LGHNT, CDR2 FRNRAP, per germline. The CDR3 consists of 15 residues. DNA of the CDR3: TGTGCTAGTGCCCTGGACAGGGGTTTCCGCAATGAGCAGTTCTTC. This gives the protein CASALDRGFRNEQFF.

The chain joins TRBV13 to TRBJ2-1, with 8 bases aligning to TRBD2. Germline V CDR1 and CDR2: PRHDT, FYEKMQ (reference sequence). There are 16 residues in the CDR3. The V and J ends lost 1 base and 4 bases, in that order; junction bases with no gene match: 6. The CDR3 loop reads CASSLVGLAGYNEQFF. CDR3 bases: TGTGCCAGCAGCTTAGTAGGGCTAGCGGGTTACAATGAGCAGTTCTTC.